This is a list of T cell receptor beta chains from one sample in a study of shared clonotypes between healthy human individuals. The protocol was immunoSEQ multiplex PCR, while the TCRdb copy is restricted to in-frame clones and leaves out a portion. The sample includes roughly 2 million clones, 95% of them seen just once. Sequenced: naive CD4+ T cells sorted from blood. The receptors shown here come from a man aged 18 to 29 in good health. Both conserved end residues are part of each CDR3. Clone size appears in some rows only: once, few, many, or a class for an expanded clone.

size: .
V: TRBV19
CDR3: CASSSQAVGANVLTF

size: .
V: TRBV5-6
CDR3: CASSSTTGIGTDTQYF

size: .
V: TRBV19
CDR3: CASSNVGQEFYEQYF

size: .
V: TRBV18
CDR3: CASSPLERERGNIQYF

size: .
V: TRBV27
CDR3: CASSPDRGSYNEQFF

size: .
V: TRBV5-5
CDR3: CASSWGQGGNQPQHF

size: few
V: TRBV7-2
CDR3: CASSLAAVGGYTF

size: .
V: TRBV6-6
CDR3: CASSRPGNTGELFF

size: .
V: TRBV10-2
CDR3: CASSESKQRGYTF

size: .
V: TRBV15
CDR3: CATSRDRGRGNTIYF

size: .
V: TRBV2
CDR3: CASSPGLAGVEQYF

size: .
V: TRBV2
CDR3: CASRVDRGRHNEQFF

size: .
V: TRBV15
CDR3: CATSRKGLAGMREQYF

size: .
V: TRBV10-3
CDR3: CAISDIRVGQGGLQETQYF

size: once
V: TRBV7-3
CDR3: CASTPTPGNEQYF

size: once
V: TRBV28
CDR3: CASRPSGTGELFF

size: .
V: TRBV9
CDR3: CASSARQGGTEAFF